Presented here are 19 T cell receptor beta chains from one specimen sequenced in a study of T cell changes during pregnancy in multiple sclerosis. The assay was immunoSEQ multiplex PCR, and TCRdb's table has in-frame clones only and misses some. The sample contains more than 80,000 clones, 85% to 95% of which appear only once. Specimen: peripheral blood, collected after pregnancy. Receptors originate from a female donor with multiple sclerosis, enrolled in a pregnancy study.

The chain has TRBV5-1 and TRBJ2-2; tentatively, D is TRBD1 (7 bases). CDR1 and CDR2 from the germline V gene are SGHRS and YFSETQ. With 2 bases removed from V and 6 bases from J, the gap between germline ends came to 11 bases. This CDR3 has 14 amino acids. The CDR3 nucleotides are TGCGCCAGCAGCTTACTCAGGGGGGCCGGGGAGCTGTTTTTT. Its protein product is CASSLLRGAGELFF.

The chain is built from TRBV2 and TRBJ2-5; TRBD2 matches 9 bases. The CDR3 spans 17 residues. The V gene's germline CDR1 is SNHLY and CDR2 FYNNEI. The trim removed 1 base at V and 5 bases at J, leaving 11 bases unmatched. The CDR3 DNA reads as TGTGCCAGCAGTGAAGGGCGGCGGGAGGGCCGTCGGGAGACCCAGTACTTC. Translated, it gives CASSEGRREGRRETQYF.

In this sample, this clone turned up a few times. The chain couples TRBV28 to TRBJ1-4; D remains unclear. CDR1 is MDHEN, CDR2 SYDVKM, per germline. The V and J ends lost 7 bases and 0 bases respectively, with 12 bases between them. The CDR3 runs to 15 residues. CDR3 coding DNA: TGTGCCAGCAAGACGAGCGACGCAACTAATGAAAAACTGTTTTTT. Protein: CASKTSDATNEKLFF.

The chain joins TRBV7-2 to TRBJ2-1; 12 positions agree with TRBD2. Unmatched junction bases numbered 2, after V lost 2 bases and J lost 6 bases. The CDR3 runs to 15 residues. From germline, CDR1 is SGHTA and CDR2 FQGNSA. The CDR3 region is CASSLTSGRSNEQFF. DNA for the CDR3: TGTGCCAGCAGCTTAACTAGCGGGAGGAGCAATGAGCAGTTCTTC.

V usage is TRBV19 and J usage is TRBJ2-3; 11 bases match TRBD2. Per the germline V gene, CDR1 is LNHDA and CDR2 is SQIVND (reference sequence). The CDR3 is 20 amino acids. The V segment lost 4 bases and the J segment 0 bases; nucleotides outside the gene matches: 15. The CDR3 reads CASSTLGLASGRTSTDTQYF. The CDR3 DNA follows: TGTGCCAGTAGTACGCTGGGGTTGGCTAGCGGGAGGACTAGCACAGATACGCAGTATTTT.

This chain joins TRBV2 and TRBJ1-2; D gene unclear. The CDR3 is 14 residues long. Per germline, CDR1 SNHLY and CDR2 FYNNEI. Deletions cut 1 base from V and 7 bases from J, with 13 bases between. CDR3 bases: TGTGCCAGCAGTGAAGAGTCAGTCGTTGGTGGCTACACCTTC. It codes for CASSEESVVGGYTF.

The chain joins TRBV30 to TRBJ1-4; D is unclear. CDR1 and CDR2 (germline): GTSNPN, SVGIG (reference sequence). This CDR3 comprises 11 residues. V gave up 3 bases and J gave up 4 bases, with 3 bases separating them. The CDR3 DNA reads as TGTGCCTGGAGCCTTAATGAAAAACTGTTTTTT. It translates to CAWSLNEKLFF. Drawing the rest from reference TRBV30 and TRBJ1-4, the complete variable domain is SQTIHQWPATLVQPVGSPLSLECTVEGTSNPNLYWYRQAAGRGLQLLFYSVGIGQISSEVPQNLSASRPQDRQFILSSKKLLLSDSGFYLCAWSLNEKLFFGSGTQLSVL.

This chain joins TRBV19 and TRBJ1-2, with a weak D call TRBD1 (6 bases). This CDR3 spans 13 amino acids. CDR1 LNHDA and CDR2 SQIVND come from the germline V gene (reference sequence). The V end was cut by 3 bases, the J end by 8 bases, with 13 bases between. CDR3: CASSMSGEDGYTF. The CDR3 bases are TGTGCCAGTAGTATGTCAGGGGAAGACGGCTACACCTTC.

The chain links TRBV5-6 to TRBJ2-2, with D unresolved. Deletions cut 3 bases from V and 2 bases from J, with 11 bases between. This CDR3 spans 15 amino acids. Germline V gene data show CDR1 as SGHDT and CDR2 as YYEEEE. In DNA form, the CDR3 reads TGTGCCAGCAGCTCTTCCCGACAAAACACCGGGGAGCTGTTTTTT. Translating it yields CASSSSRQNTGELFF.

The chain is built from TRBV28 and TRBJ1-5; 10 bases align to TRBD1. With V trimmed by 7 bases and J by 7 bases, 7 bases remained unmatched. Germline V lookup: CDR1 MDHEN, CDR2 SYDVKM. The CDR3 loop spans 14 amino acids. Written as DNA, the CDR3 is TGTGCCAGCACGGGACAGGGGACGGTGCAGCCCCAGCATTTT. Its translation is CASTGQGTVQPQHF.

The genes are TRBV2 and TRBJ2-7; TRBD1 agrees at 7 bases. Germline CDR1 reads SNHLY; CDR2 reads FYNNEI. The length of the CDR3 is 15 residues. V lost 1 base and J lost 3; bases outside the gene matches: 6. CDR3 nucleotides: TGTGCCAGCAGTGAAGAGACAGGGACGGGCTACGAGCAGTACTTC. It codes for CASSEETGTGYEQYF.

The chain is built from TRBV5-1 and TRBJ2-1, with 8 bases aligning to TRBD1. CDR3 length: 14 residues. The trim removed 3 bases at V and 8 bases at J, leaving 7 bases unmatched. Per the germline V gene, CDR1 is SGHRS and CDR2 is YFSETQ. The CDR3 sequence: CASSSSTGDHEQFF. The CDR3 coding sequence is TGCGCCAGCAGCTCCTCGACAGGGGACCATGAGCAGTTCTTC.

The J gene is TRBJ2-5, the V gene TRBV30, with a weak D call TRBD1 (5 bases). V was clipped by 5 bases and J by 4 bases, with 11 bases between them. The germline V gene encodes CDR1 GTSNPN and CDR2 SVGIG (reference sequence). The CDR3 runs 12 residues. This chain's CDR3 is CAWDRGGETQYF. The CDR3 DNA is TGTGCCTGGGATAGGGGCGGAGAGACCCAGTACTTC.

CDR3 region: CASSPSGGNTGELFF. The CDR3 DNA reads TGTGCCAGCAGTCCCAGCGGGGGGAACACCGGGGAGCTGTTTTTT. The chain couples TRBV6-5 to TRBJ2-2; TRBD2 matches at 8 bases. This CDR3 contains 15 residues. CDR1 MNHEY and CDR2 SVGAGI come from the germline V gene. V lost 5 bases to trimming and J lost 1 base; unmatched junction nucleotides: 3.

CDR3 residues: CASSFSGLEEPQHF. Written as DNA, the CDR3 is TGCGCCAGCAGCTTTTCCGGTCTTGAAGAGCCCCAGCATTTT. The V and J genes are TRBV5-1 and TRBJ1-5, with D hard to call. CDR1 and CDR2 (germline): SGHRS, YFSETQ. The CDR3 covers 14 residues. The V end lost 2 bases, the J end lost 8 bases, and 14 bases lay between the germline ends.

For the CDR3, the DNA is TGTGCCATCAGTGAGTTAACAGGGGAAAACACTGAAGCTTTCTTT. Translated: CAISELTGENTEAFF. This chain links TRBV10-3 with TRBJ1-1; 7 bases are a match to TRBD1. The CDR3 totals 15 residues. V trimming: 1 base; J trimming: 2 bases; junction bases outside the gene matches: 4. The germline V gene encodes CDR1 ENHRY and CDR2 SYGVKD.

There are a few counts of this clone. This rearrangement joins TRBV7-3 to TRBJ2-7, with 9 bases that match TRBD1. V shed 5 bases and J 6 bases; nucleotides not matched to a gene: 8. The CDR3 is 14 amino acids. CDR1 SGHTA and CDR2 FQGTGA come from the germline V gene. The CDR3 spells CASSLGTGIGEQYF. The DNA of the CDR3 is TGTGCCAGCAGCCTTGGGACAGGGATCGGCGAGCAGTACTTC.

The chain has TRBV5-4 and TRBJ2-5, with 7 bases lining up with TRBD1. CDR1 SGHNT and CDR2 YYREEE come from the germline V gene (reference sequence). The CDR3 is made up of 14 amino acids. Trimming cost V 2 bases and J 4 bases; bases outside gene matches: 5. This CDR3 reads CASSLPGGTETQYF. The CDR3 DNA follows: TGTGCCAGCAGCTTACCAGGGGGAACAGAGACCCAGTACTTC.

This clone was detected once. The chain joins TRBV27 to TRBJ2-7, with 8 bases that match TRBD2. Germline CDR1 reads MNHEY; CDR2 reads SMNVEV (reference sequence). The CDR3 has 14 residues. V lost 7 bases and J lost 0; bases outside the gene matches: 5. The DNA of the CDR3 is TGTGCCAGCAACCCGGGGGGGAGCTCCTACGAGCAGTACTTC. It yields the protein CASNPGGSSYEQYF.